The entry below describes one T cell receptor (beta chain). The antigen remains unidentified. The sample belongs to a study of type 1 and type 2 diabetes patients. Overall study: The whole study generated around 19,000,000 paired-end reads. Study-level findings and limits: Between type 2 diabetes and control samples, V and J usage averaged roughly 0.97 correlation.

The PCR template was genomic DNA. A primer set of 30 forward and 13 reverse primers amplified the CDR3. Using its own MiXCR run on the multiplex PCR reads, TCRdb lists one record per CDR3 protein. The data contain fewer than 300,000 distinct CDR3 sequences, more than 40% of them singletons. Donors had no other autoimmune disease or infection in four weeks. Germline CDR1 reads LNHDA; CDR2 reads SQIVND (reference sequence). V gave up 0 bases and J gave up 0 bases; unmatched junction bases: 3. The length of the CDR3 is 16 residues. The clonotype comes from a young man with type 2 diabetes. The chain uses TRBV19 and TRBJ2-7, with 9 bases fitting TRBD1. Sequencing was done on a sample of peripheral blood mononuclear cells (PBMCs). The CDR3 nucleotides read TGTGCCAGTAGTATAGATGGGACAGGGAGCTCCTACGAGCAGTACTTC. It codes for CASSIDGTGSSYEQYF.